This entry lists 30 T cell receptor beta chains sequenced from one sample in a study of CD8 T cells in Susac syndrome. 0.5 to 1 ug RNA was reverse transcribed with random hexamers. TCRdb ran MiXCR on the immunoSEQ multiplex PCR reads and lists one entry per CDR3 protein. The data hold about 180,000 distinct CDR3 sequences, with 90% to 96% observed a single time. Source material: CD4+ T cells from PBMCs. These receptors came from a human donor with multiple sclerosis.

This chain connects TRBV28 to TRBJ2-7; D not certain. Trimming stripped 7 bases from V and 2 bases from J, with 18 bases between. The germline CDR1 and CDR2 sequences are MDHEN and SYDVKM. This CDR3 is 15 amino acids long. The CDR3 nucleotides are TGTGCCAGCACCTCCCTCGGGCGACCACCCTACGAGCAGTACTTC. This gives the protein CASTSLGRPPYEQYF.

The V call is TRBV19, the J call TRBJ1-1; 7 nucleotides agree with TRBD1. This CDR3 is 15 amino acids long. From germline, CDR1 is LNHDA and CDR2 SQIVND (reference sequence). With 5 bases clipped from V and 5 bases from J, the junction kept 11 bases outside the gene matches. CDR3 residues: CASSPRDRDRTEAFF. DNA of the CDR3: TGTGCCAGTAGTCCACGTGACAGGGACCGAACTGAAGCTTTCTTT.

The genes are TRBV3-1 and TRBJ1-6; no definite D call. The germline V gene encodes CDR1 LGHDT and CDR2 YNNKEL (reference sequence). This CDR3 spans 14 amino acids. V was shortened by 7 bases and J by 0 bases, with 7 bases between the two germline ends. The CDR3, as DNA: TGTGCCAGCACGGGGAGCTCCTATAATTCACCCCTCCACTTT. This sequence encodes CASTGSSYNSPLHF.

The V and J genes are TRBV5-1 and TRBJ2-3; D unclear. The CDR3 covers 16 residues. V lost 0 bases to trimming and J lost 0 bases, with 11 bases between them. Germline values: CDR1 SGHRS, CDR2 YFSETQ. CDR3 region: CASSLDVGLSTDTQYF. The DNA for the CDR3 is TGCGCCAGCAGCTTGGACGTGGGCCTTAGCACAGATACGCAGTATTTT.

CDR3 in amino acids: CASSLQPPGTRNQPQHF. As DNA, the CDR3 is TGTGCCAGCAGCTTACAGCCCCCCGGGACACGCAATCAGCCCCAGCATTTT. The J gene is TRBJ1-5, the V gene TRBV7-9; TRBD1 is a possible D gene (6 bases). This CDR3 comprises 17 residues. The V and J ends lost 2 bases and 2 bases respectively, with 16 bases between them. Germline V lookup: CDR1 SEHNR, CDR2 FQNEAQ (reference sequence).

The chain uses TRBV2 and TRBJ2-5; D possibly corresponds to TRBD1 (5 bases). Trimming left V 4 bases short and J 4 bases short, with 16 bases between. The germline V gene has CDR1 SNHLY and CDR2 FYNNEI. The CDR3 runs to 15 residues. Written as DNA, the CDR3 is TGTGCCAGCAGTGTTCAGGGATCAAGGCGAGAGACCCAGTACTTC. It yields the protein CASSVQGSRRETQYF.

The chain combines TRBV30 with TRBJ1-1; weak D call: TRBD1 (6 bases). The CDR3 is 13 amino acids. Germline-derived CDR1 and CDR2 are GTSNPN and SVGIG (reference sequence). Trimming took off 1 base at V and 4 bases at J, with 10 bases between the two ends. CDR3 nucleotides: TGTGCCTGGAGTGACAGGGTAGGCACTGAAGCTTTCTTT. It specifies CAWSDRVGTEAFF.

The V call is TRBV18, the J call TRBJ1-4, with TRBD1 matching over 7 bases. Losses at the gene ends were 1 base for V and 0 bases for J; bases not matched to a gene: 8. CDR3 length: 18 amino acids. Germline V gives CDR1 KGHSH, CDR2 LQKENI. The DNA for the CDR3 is TGTGCCAGCTCACCACGAAATGTGCAGGGGGCAACTAATGAAAAACTGTTTTTT. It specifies CASSPRNVQGATNEKLFF.

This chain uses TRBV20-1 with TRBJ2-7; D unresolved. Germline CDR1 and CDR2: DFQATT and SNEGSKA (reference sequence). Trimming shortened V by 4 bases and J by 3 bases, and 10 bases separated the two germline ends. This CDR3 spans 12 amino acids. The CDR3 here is CSATDLGYEQYF. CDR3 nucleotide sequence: TGCAGTGCTACGGACCTGGGCTACGAGCAGTACTTC.

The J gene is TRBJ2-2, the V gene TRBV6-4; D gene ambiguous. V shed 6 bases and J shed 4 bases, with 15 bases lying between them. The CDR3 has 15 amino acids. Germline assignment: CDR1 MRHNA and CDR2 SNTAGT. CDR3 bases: TGTGCCAGCAGCATCCTACCGGGTGGCACCGGGGAGCTGTTTTTT. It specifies CASSILPGGTGELFF.

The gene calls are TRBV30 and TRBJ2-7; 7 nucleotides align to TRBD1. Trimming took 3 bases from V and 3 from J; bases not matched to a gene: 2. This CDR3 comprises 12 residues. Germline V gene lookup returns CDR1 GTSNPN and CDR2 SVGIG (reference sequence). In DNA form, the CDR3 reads TGTGCCTGGAGCGGGGACAGCTACGAGCAGTACTTC. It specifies CAWSGDSYEQYF. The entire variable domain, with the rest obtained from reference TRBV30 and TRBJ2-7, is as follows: SQTIHQWPATLVQPVGSPLSLECTVEGTSNPNLYWYRQAAGRGLQLLFYSVGIGQISSEVPQNLSASRPQDRQFILSSKKLLLSDSGFYLCAWSGDSYEQYFGPGTRLTVT.

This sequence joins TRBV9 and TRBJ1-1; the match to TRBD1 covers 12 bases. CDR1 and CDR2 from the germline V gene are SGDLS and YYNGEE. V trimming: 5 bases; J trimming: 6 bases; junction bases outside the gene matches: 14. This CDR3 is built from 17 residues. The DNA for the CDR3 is TGTGCCAGCAGGGCGGGACAGGGGGCCCACGAGTTTGCTGAAGCTTTCTTT. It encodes CASRAGQGAHEFAEAFF. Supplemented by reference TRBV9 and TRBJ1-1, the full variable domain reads DSGVTQTPKHLITATGQRVTLRCSPRSGDLSVYWYQQSLDQGLQFLIQYYNGEERAKGNILERFSAQQFPDLHSELNLSSLELGDSALYFCASRAGQGAHEFAEAFFGQGTRLTVV.

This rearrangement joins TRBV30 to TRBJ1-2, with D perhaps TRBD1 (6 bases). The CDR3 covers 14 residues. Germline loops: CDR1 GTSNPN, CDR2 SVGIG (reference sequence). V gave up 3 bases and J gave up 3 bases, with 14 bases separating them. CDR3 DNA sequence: TGTGCCTGGAGGCCCACCGGGGGCCACTATGGCTACACCTTC. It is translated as CAWRPTGGHYGYTF. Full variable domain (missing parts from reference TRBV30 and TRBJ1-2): SQTIHQWPATLVQPVGSPLSLECTVEGTSNPNLYWYRQAAGRGLQLLFYSVGIGQISSEVPQNLSASRPQDRQFILSSKKLLLSDSGFYLCAWRPTGGHYGYTFGSGTRLTVV.

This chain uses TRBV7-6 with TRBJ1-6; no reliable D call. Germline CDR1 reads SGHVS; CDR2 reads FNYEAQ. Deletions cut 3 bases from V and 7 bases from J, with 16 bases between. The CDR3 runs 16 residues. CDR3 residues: CASSFPNEPLNSPLHF. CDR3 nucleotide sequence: TGTGCCAGCAGCTTCCCAAACGAACCTCTAAATTCACCCCTCCACTTT.

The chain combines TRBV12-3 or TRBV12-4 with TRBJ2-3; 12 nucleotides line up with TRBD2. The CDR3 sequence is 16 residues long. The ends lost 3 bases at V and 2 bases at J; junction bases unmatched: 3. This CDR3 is CASSFRLAGDTDTQYF. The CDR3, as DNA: TGTGCCAGCAGTTTCCGACTAGCGGGGGACACAGATACGCAGTATTTT.

The CDR3 coding sequence is TGTGCCTGGAGTGTGAGACAGGGCTTTGGCTACACCTTC. As protein: CAWSVRQGFGYTF. The chain couples TRBV30 to TRBJ1-2; the match to TRBD1 covers 7 bases. The CDR3 length is 13 residues. V dropped 0 bases and J dropped 7; count of bases not matched to a gene: 5. Germline lookup yields CDR1 GTSNPN and CDR2 SVGIG (reference sequence). Full variable domain (outside the CDR3, taken from reference TRBV30 and TRBJ1-2): SQTIHQWPATLVQPVGSPLSLECTVEGTSNPNLYWYRQAAGRGLQLLFYSVGIGQISSEVPQNLSASRPQDRQFILSSKKLLLSDSGFYLCAWSVRQGFGYTFGSGTRLTVV.

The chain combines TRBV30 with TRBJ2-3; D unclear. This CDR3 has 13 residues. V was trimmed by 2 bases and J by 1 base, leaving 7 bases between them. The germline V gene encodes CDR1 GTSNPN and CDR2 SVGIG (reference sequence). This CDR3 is CAWSPGGTDTQYF. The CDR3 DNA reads TGTGCCTGGAGTCCCGGTGGCACAGATACGCAGTATTTT.

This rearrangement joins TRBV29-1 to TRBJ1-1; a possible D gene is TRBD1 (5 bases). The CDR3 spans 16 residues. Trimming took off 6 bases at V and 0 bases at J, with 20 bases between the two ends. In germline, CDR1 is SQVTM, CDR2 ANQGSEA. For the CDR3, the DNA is TGCAGCGTCCAAAATAACCAGGGCTCCTTGAACACTGAAGCTTTCTTT. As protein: CSVQNNQGSLNTEAFF.

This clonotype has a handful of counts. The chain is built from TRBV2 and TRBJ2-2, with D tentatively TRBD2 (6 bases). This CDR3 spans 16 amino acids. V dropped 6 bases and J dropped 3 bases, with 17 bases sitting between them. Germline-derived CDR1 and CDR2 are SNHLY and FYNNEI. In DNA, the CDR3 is TGTGCCAGCAGACCCACCGGGACTTCGTACACCGGGGAGCTGTTTTTT. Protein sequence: CASRPTGTSYTGELFF.

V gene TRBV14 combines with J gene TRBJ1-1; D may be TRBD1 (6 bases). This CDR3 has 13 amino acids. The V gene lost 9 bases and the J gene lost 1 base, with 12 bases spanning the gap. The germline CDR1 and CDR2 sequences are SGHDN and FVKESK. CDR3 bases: TGTGCCAGTAAAAAACAGGGGAACACTGAAGCTTTCTTT. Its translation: CASKKQGNTEAFF.

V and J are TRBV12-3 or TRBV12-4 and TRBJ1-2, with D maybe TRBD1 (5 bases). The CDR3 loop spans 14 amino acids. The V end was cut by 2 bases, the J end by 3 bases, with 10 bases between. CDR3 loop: CASSLRAGDYGYTF. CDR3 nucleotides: TGTGCCAGCAGTTTACGCGCGGGGGACTATGGCTACACCTTC.

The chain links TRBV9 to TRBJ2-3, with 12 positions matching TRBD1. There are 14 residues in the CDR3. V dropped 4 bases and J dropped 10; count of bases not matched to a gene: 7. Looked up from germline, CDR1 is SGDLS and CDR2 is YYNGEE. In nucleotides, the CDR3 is TGTGCCAGCAGCCCCGGGACAGGGGGCTTTTCGCAGTATTTT. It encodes CASSPGTGGFSQYF.

The CDR3 coding sequence is TGTGCCAGCAGCGTCTTAGGTTTTTACCAAGAGACCCAGTACTTC. Translation: CASSVLGFYQETQYF. The chain uses TRBV9 and TRBJ2-5; D unclear. CDR1 is SGDLS, CDR2 YYNGEE, per germline. Trimming cost V 2 bases and J 0 bases, with 11 bases left between them. CDR3 size: 15 residues.

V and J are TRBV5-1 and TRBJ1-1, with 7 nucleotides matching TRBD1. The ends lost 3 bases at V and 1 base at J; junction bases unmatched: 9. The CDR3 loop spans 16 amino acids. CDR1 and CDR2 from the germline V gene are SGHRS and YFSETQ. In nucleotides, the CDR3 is TGCGCCAGCAGCTGGGCGGGGACAGCGCAGAACACTGAAGCTTTCTTT. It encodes CASSWAGTAQNTEAFF.

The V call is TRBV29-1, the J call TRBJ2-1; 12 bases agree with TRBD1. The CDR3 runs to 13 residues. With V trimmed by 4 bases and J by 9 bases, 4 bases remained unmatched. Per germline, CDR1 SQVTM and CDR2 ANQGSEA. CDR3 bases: TGCAGCGTTGTGGGACAGGGGGCTGGTGAGCAGTTCTTC. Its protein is CSVVGQGAGEQFF.

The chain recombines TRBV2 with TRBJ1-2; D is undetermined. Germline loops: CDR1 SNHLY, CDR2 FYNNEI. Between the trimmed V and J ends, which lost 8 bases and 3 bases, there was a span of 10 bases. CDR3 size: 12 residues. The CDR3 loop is CASRRLYYGYTF. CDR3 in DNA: TGTGCCAGCCGCCGACTATACTATGGCTACACCTTC.

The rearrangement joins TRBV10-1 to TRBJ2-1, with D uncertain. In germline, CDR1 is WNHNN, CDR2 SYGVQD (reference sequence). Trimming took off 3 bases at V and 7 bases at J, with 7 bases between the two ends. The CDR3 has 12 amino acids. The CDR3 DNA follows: TGCGCCAGCAGTGATCATGGTAATGAGCAGTTCTTC. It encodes CASSDHGNEQFF.

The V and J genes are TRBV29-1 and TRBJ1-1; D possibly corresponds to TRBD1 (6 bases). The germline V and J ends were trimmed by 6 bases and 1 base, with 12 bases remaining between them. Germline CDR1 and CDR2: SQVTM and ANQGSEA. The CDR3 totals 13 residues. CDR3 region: CSVAQGQNTEAFF. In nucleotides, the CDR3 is TGCAGCGTGGCACAGGGACAGAACACTGAAGCTTTCTTT. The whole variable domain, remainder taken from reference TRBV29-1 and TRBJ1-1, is SAVISQKPSRDICQRGTSLTIQCQVDSQVTMMFWYRQQPGQSLTLIATANQGSEATYESGFVIDKFPISRPNLTFSTLTVSNMSPEDSSIYLCSVAQGQNTEAFFGQGTRLTVV.

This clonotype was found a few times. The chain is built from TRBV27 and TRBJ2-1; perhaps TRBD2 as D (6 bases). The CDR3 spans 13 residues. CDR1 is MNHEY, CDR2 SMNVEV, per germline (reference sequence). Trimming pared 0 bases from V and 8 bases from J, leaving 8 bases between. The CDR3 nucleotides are TGTGCCAGCAGTTTATCCGGGAGTGATGAGCAGTTCTTC. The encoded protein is CASSLSGSDEQFF.

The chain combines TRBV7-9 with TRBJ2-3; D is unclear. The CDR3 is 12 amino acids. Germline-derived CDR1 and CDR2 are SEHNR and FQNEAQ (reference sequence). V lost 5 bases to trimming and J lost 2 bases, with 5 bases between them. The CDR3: CASSTVTDTQYF. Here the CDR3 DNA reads TGTGCCAGCAGCACGGTCACAGATACGCAGTATTTT.